A single sample gave rise to the 7 T cell receptor beta chains below, sequenced in a study of blood T cell repertoires in COVID-19. Method: immunoSEQ multiplex PCR; TCRdb's copy keeps in-frame clones and lacks some. The profile covers 90,000 to 150,000 clones, with roughly 87% appearing a single time and 7.7% taken by the ten largest. The specimen was peripheral blood. These TCRs come from a human donor in a cohort sampled during active COVID-19.

This chain connects TRBV6-5 to TRBJ2-7, with 8 bases aligning to TRBD2. CDR1 is MNHEY and CDR2 is SVGAGI in the germline V gene. The V segment lost 2 bases and the J segment 3 bases; nucleotides outside the gene matches: 9. This CDR3 has 16 amino acids. The CDR3 bases are TGTGCCAGCAGTTACGCAGTGGCGGGGGGCTACTACGAGCAGTACTTC. This sequence encodes CASSYAVAGGYYEQYF.

In this sample, this clone turned up a few times. The chain couples TRBV3-1 (or the pseudogene TRBV3-2) to TRBJ1-4; 8 bases fit TRBD1. The trim removed 5 bases at V and 11 bases at J, leaving 4 bases unmatched. Germline CDR1 is LGHDT and CDR2 is YNNKEL (reference sequence). The CDR3 has 12 amino acids. The CDR3 is CASSYRQGKLFF. In nucleotides, the CDR3 is TGTGCCAGCAGCTACCGACAGGGGAAACTGTTTTTT.

V and J are TRBV2 and TRBJ1-3; maybe TRBD1 (6 bases). Germline-derived CDR1 and CDR2 are SNHLY and FYNNEI. The CDR3 has 14 residues. The V end lost 4 bases, the J end lost 2 bases, and 9 bases lay between the germline ends. The CDR3 reads CASSVGGTGNTIYF. DNA of the CDR3: TGTGCCAGCAGTGTAGGGGGAACTGGAAACACCATATATTTT.

The CDR3 DNA is TGCGCCAGCAGCTTGGACAGCGGCACTGAAGCTTTCTTT. As protein: CASSLDSGTEAFF. The genes are TRBV5-1 and TRBJ1-1; no clear D. In germline, CDR1 is SGHRS, CDR2 YFSETQ. The CDR3 has 13 residues. V was clipped by 0 bases and J by 4 bases, with 7 bases between them.

The V call is TRBV9, the J call TRBJ2-5; 9 nucleotides match TRBD1. The V gene's germline CDR1 is SGDLS and CDR2 YYNGEE. The CDR3 length is 15 residues. V was clipped by 3 bases and J by 5 bases; unmatched bases: 8. DNA of the CDR3: TGTGCCAGCAGCGCCGGACAGGGGCGTGTGGAGACCCAGTACTTC. The encoded protein is CASSAGQGRVETQYF.

The gene calls are TRBV7-7 and TRBJ2-5; D gene unclear. Deletions cut 6 bases from V and 1 base from J, with 15 bases between. Germline V gene data show CDR1 as SSHAT and CDR2 as FNYEAQ (reference sequence). The CDR3 extends over 15 amino acids. In DNA, the CDR3 is TGTGCCAGCAGTCTTAACTCCGGGTTCCAAGAGACCCAGTACTTC. This codes for CASSLNSGFQETQYF.

In DNA, the CDR3 is TGTGCCAGCAGCTCCCAGGGGGCGTATGGGCAGCCCCAGCATTTT. Translated, it gives CASSSQGAYGQPQHF. The rearrangement joins TRBV7-6 to TRBJ1-5, with 8 bases lining up with TRBD1. The V segment lost 4 bases and the J segment 7 bases; nucleotides outside the gene matches: 9. The CDR3 is 15 residues long. Germline loops: CDR1 SGHVS, CDR2 FNYEAQ.